These 14 T cell receptor beta chains came from one sample sequenced in a study of blood T cells in healthy people across ages. A second 7 to 11 cycle PCR used barcoded and J-beta primers. TCRdb reprocessed the 5' RACE reads via MiXCR and lists one record per CDR3 protein. The table has 1.2 million to 1.5 million distinct CDR3 sequences, around 59% seen once. Sequencing input: blood. These receptors all stem from a man in his late teens or twenties in good health.

This clonotype was found a few times. The chain employs TRBV7-9 and TRBJ2-1, with 9 bases identical to TRBD1. The ends lost 4 bases at V and 9 bases at J; junction bases unmatched: 7. The CDR3 consists of 14 residues. CDR1 and CDR2 (germline): SEHNR, FQNEAQ (reference sequence). The CDR3 sequence: CASSSTDRGVEQFF. CDR3 sequence (DNA): TGTGCCAGCAGCTCTACGGACAGGGGTGTTGAGCAGTTCTTC.

This rearrangement joins TRBV10-3 to TRBJ1-6, with D unclear. The CDR3 is 16 amino acids. CDR1 ENHRY and CDR2 SYGVKD come from the germline V gene. V was trimmed by 4 bases and J by 0 bases, leaving 10 bases between them. The CDR3 region is CAISVRHRSYNSPLHF. The DNA for the CDR3 is TGTGCCATCAGTGTAAGGCACCGCTCCTATAATTCACCCCTCCACTTT.

This clonotype turned up a few times. The chain uses TRBV3-1 and TRBJ2-2; D unresolved. Between the trimmed V and J ends, which lost 0 bases and 7 bases, there was a span of 12 bases. CDR3 size: 15 residues. Per germline, CDR1 LGHDT and CDR2 YNNKEL (reference sequence). The CDR3 region is CASSQDLGQIGELFF. The CDR3 coding sequence is TGTGCCAGCAGCCAAGATCTAGGGCAGATCGGGGAGCTGTTTTTT.

This clonotype was counted a few times. The genes are TRBV29-1 and TRBJ2-7; perhaps TRBD2 as D (6 bases). Germline CDR1 is SQVTM and CDR2 is ANQGSEA. Trimming cost V 5 bases and J 2 bases, with 16 bases left between them. This CDR3 spans 14 amino acids. The CDR3 DNA is TGCAGCGTTATCTGGGGGGACCTCCCCTACGAGCAGTACTTC. The encoded protein is CSVIWGDLPYEQYF.

The V call is TRBV20-1, the J call TRBJ2-5, with D hard to call. The CDR3 spans 11 residues. V lost 3 bases, J lost 2 bases, and 4 bases lay in between. Per germline, CDR1 DFQATT and CDR2 SNEGSKA (reference sequence). The chain's CDR3 is CSASWQETQYF. The DNA of the CDR3 is TGCAGTGCTAGTTGGCAAGAGACCCAGTACTTC.

This clonotype turned up a few times. The chain uses TRBV20-1 and TRBJ2-3; a weak D match, TRBD1 (6 bases). CDR3 length: 15 residues. The germline V gene encodes CDR1 DFQATT and CDR2 SNEGSKA (reference sequence). The V gene lost 5 bases and the J gene lost 3 bases, with 18 bases spanning the gap. The CDR3 loop is CSAGREGVGTDTQYF. Here the CDR3 DNA reads TGCAGTGCTGGACGAGAGGGGGTAGGGACAGATACGCAGTATTTT.

The rearrangement uses TRBV7-2 and TRBJ2-5, with a tentative D call TRBD1 (6 bases). Judging by the DNA end, TRBJ2-7 fits better; the J call may be wrong. This CDR3 contains 14 residues. Germline lookup yields CDR1 SGHTA and CDR2 FQGNSA. In nucleotides, the CDR3 is TGTGCCAGCAGCCAAATTTTACAGGGCTACGAGCAGTACTTC. Encoded protein: CASSQILQGYEQYF.

The gene calls are TRBV6-6 and TRBJ2-3; 9 nucleotides line up with TRBD2. The CDR3 runs 17 residues. CDR1 MNHNY and CDR2 SVGAGI come from the germline V gene (reference sequence). The V gene end was trimmed by 5 bases and the J gene end by 1 base; junction bases not matched to a gene: 10. CDR3 in amino acids: CASSRPPGLARTDTQYF. For the CDR3, the DNA is TGTGCCAGCAGTAGGCCACCGGGACTAGCTCGCACAGATACGCAGTATTTT.

This clonotype was observed a few times. This chain links TRBV20-1 with TRBJ1-5, with D unclear. CDR1 DFQATT and CDR2 SNEGSKA come from the germline V gene (reference sequence). V gave up 0 bases and J gave up 6 bases, with 3 bases separating them. This CDR3 comprises 11 residues. In nucleotides, the CDR3 is TGCAGTGCTAGAGATGTTCAGCCCCAGCATTTT. Translation: CSARDVQPQHF.

This chain joins TRBV4-2 and TRBJ1-1, with a tentative D call TRBD1 (5 bases). Trimming stripped 6 bases from V and 0 bases from J, with 11 bases between. This CDR3 comprises 14 residues. Per germline, CDR1 LGHNA and CDR2 YNFKEQ. CDR3 amino acids: CASRHDSLNTEAFF. DNA of the CDR3: TGTGCCAGCAGACATGACAGTTTGAACACTGAAGCTTTCTTT.

This clonotype was detected only once. Sequence at one end of the junction differs from germline and may be a read error. This chain uses TRBV5-1 with TRBJ1-2, with 9 positions matching TRBD1. Germline CDR1 SGHRS, CDR2 YFSETQ. The CDR3 is 15 amino acids. The CDR3 region has the DNA TGCGCCAGCAGCCCCGGACAGGGGAATCACTATGGCTGCACCTTC. Protein product: CASSPGQGNHYGCTF.

The V gene is TRBV9, the J gene TRBJ1-2; the match to TRBD1 covers 8 bases. In germline, CDR1 is SGDLS, CDR2 YYNGEE. J gave up 4 bases and V 4 bases, and 6 bases lay outside the gene matches. The CDR3 contains 14 residues. The CDR3: CASSSNTGGYGYTF. The CDR3 region has the DNA TGTGCCAGCAGCTCAAACACAGGGGGCTATGGCTACACCTTC.

The chain combines TRBV7-2 with TRBJ2-3; D not resolved. The ends were cut back, 2 bases at V and 2 bases at J, with 11 bases in the middle. The CDR3 covers 15 residues. In germline, CDR1 is SGHTA, CDR2 FQGNSA. The CDR3 coding sequence is TGTGCCAGCAGCTTAAGGCAGGCTTTCACAGATACGCAGTATTTT. Its translation is CASSLRQAFTDTQYF.

The V and J genes are TRBV20-1 and TRBJ2-3, with unresolved D. V lost 1 base and J lost 3, with 8 bases in between. The CDR3 covers 13 residues. Germline V gives CDR1 DFQATT, CDR2 SNEGSKA (reference sequence). The CDR3 region is CSARVLVTDTQYF. The CDR3 DNA reads TGCAGTGCTAGAGTGCTTGTGACAGATACGCAGTATTTT.